This T cell receptor beta chain was observed in a study of T cells in Graves' hyperthyroidism and ophthalmopathy. This clonotype was seen many times. Its antigen remains unknown. Amplification of TCR beta CDR3 regions used RNA as the template. TCR CDR3 regions were first amplified by RT-PCR with HTBI primers. TCRdb re-derived calls from the multiplex PCR reads in MiXCR, one entry per CDR3 protein. The data show approximately 700,000 distinct CDR3 sequences, roughly 17% seen once. Looked up from germline, CDR1 is SQVTM and CDR2 is ANQGSEA. V was shortened by 4 bases and J by 3 bases, with 9 bases between the two germline ends. The CDR3 totals 12 residues. Uncontrolled infection, other autoimmune disease, pregnancy and lactation each barred patients from inclusion. The authors took PBMCs from roughly 9.5 ml fresh peripheral blood. Overall study findings and caveats: Researchers found most expanded thyroid clonotypes above 0.001 in blood as well.

The clonotype was recovered from a man younger than 35 with Graves' hyperthyroidism. Sequencing was carried out using blood. J is TRBJ1-1 and V is TRBV29-1; D uncertain. For the CDR3, the DNA is TGCAGCGTTGTGATGACTCACACTGAAGCTTTCTTT. Translated, it gives CSVVMTHTEAFF.